This T cell receptor (beta chain) stems from a study of PD-1 blockade in mismatch repair-deficient tumors. For the study at large: Enrolled about 2012-2016, patients had progressing, pretreated mismatch repair-deficient cancers of about a dozen types. Study conclusions and caveats: Tumor-resident clones, often absent from pretreatment blood, expanded after pembrolizumab and then contracted.

PCR or immunohistochemistry showed mismatch repair deficiency in every enrolled patient. Sequencing was performed with immunoSEQ multiplex PCR; in TCRdb, only in-frame clones are kept and a portion is missing. The repertoire has roughly 53,000 clones, around 73% of them found once; the top ten carry about 3%. In the case of this clone: As yet, its antigen is unknown.

The sample in question was peripheral blood, obtained 4 weeks after starting pembrolizumab. This receptor was identified in an adult with mismatch repair-deficient cancer.

The CDR3, as DNA: TGTGCCAGCAGTTTAGTGGGGGGCAATCAGCCCCAGCATTTT. It yields the protein CASSLVGGNQPQHF. The rearrangement joins TRBV27 to TRBJ1-5; TRBD1 might be the D (5 bases). Trimming stripped 2 bases from V and 2 bases from J, with 7 bases between. In germline, CDR1 is MNHEY, CDR2 SMNVEV (reference sequence). The CDR3 spans 14 residues.